These 25 T cell receptor beta chains share one sample of origin, sequenced in a study of shared clonotypes between healthy human individuals. The data were produced by immunoSEQ multiplex PCR, yet TCRdb's version contains in-frame clones alone and is incomplete. The sample lists more than 2 million clones, about 94% occurring once. The sequenced sample was naive CD4+ T cells sorted from blood. Documented subset: CD45RA+ positively selected. Receptors were obtained from a man younger than 35 in good health.

The chain's CDR3 is CASSVSSGGPSYNEQFF. CDR3 in DNA: TGCGCCAGCAGCGTTTCTAGCGGGGGGCCCTCCTACAATGAGCAGTTCTTC. The chain joins TRBV5-1 to TRBJ2-1; 11 nucleotides agree with TRBD2. With V trimmed by 4 bases and J by 0 bases, 6 bases remained unmatched. Per germline, CDR1 SGHRS and CDR2 YFSETQ. This CDR3 contains 17 residues.

The rearrangement joins TRBV19 to TRBJ2-2; weak D call: TRBD2 (5 bases). In germline, CDR1 is LNHDA, CDR2 SQIVND (reference sequence). CDR3 length: 18 residues. The germline V and J ends were trimmed by 1 base and 4 bases, with 19 bases remaining between them. CDR3 bases: TGTGCCAGTAGTATAGGTGGCGGGTTTAGCATCAGCACCGGGGAGCTGTTTTTT. Translated: CASSIGGGFSISTGELFF.

J is TRBJ1-1 and V is TRBV9; no definite D call. The CDR3 runs to 13 residues. V was clipped by 0 bases and J by 4 bases, with 7 bases between them. Germline CDR1 reads SGDLS; CDR2 reads YYNGEE. CDR3 nucleotides: TGTGCCAGCAGCGTAGCTTCCAGCACTGAAGCTTTCTTT. Amino acids: CASSVASSTEAFF.

The chain joins TRBV7-3 to TRBJ1-1; D is possibly TRBD1 (5 bases). CDR1 is SGHTA and CDR2 is FQGTGA in the germline V gene. The CDR3 is 14 amino acids. Trimming left V 4 bases short and J 1 base short, with 10 bases between. The CDR3 DNA is TGTGCCAGCAGCTCACGAGGGGAGAACACTGAAGCTTTCTTT. The encoded protein is CASSSRGENTEAFF. Variable domain in full (rest from reference TRBV7-3 and TRBJ1-1): GAGVSQTPSNKVTEKGKYVELRCDPISGHTALYWYRQSLGQGPEFLIYFQGTGAADDSGLPNDRFFAVRPEGSVSTLKIQRTERGDSAVYLCASSSRGENTEAFFGQGTRLTVV.

The chain uses TRBV30 and TRBJ2-2; weak D call: TRBD1 (5 bases). Deletions cut 3 bases from V and 6 bases from J, with 11 bases between. The CDR3 consists of 13 residues. Germline V lookup: CDR1 GTSNPN, CDR2 SVGIG (reference sequence). The CDR3 nucleotides read TGTGCCTGGAGAAGGTCAGGGTCCGGGGAGCTGTTTTTT. Its protein product is CAWRRSGSGELFF.

The chain combines TRBV7-9 with TRBJ2-7; 11 bases match TRBD2. CDR3 length: 15 residues. The V gene's germline CDR1 is SEHNR and CDR2 FQNEAQ (reference sequence). Trimming removed 1 base from V and 6 bases from J; junction bases left unmatched: 5. Here the CDR3 reads CASSLGLAGQGEQYF. Written as DNA, the CDR3 is TGTGCCAGCAGCTTAGGACTAGCGGGACAAGGCGAGCAGTACTTC.

The chain is built from TRBV29-1 and TRBJ1-2, with TRBD1 as a possible D gene (5 bases). In germline, CDR1 is SQVTM, CDR2 ANQGSEA. CDR3 size: 14 residues. V was shortened by 0 bases and J by 4 bases, with 12 bases between the two germline ends. The CDR3 loop reads CSVEDGRAPYGYTF. The CDR3 nucleotides read TGCAGCGTTGAAGATGGCAGGGCCCCCTATGGCTACACCTTC.

This chain links TRBV10-3 with TRBJ2-3, with 9 nucleotides matching TRBD2. V lost 3 bases to trimming and J lost 3 bases; unmatched junction nucleotides: 7. Germline CDR1 reads ENHRY; CDR2 reads SYGVKD. This CDR3 has 16 amino acids. In DNA form, the CDR3 reads TGTGCCATCAGTGAATTTACTAGCGGGCTAACAGATACGCAGTATTTT. It codes for CAISEFTSGLTDTQYF.

The genes are TRBV4-3 and TRBJ2-3; D possibly corresponds to TRBD2 (5 bases). Germline V gene lookup returns CDR1 LGHNA and CDR2 YSLEER. The CDR3 contains 13 residues. V was trimmed by 3 bases and J by 5 bases, leaving 9 bases between them. The CDR3 coding sequence is TGCGCCAGCAGCCAGGAACTAGTAGATACGCAGTATTTT. As protein: CASSQELVDTQYF.

The CDR3 nucleotides read TGCAGCGTTGTAACAGGGAGATCTAATGGCAATCAGCCCCAGCATTTT. It yields the protein CSVVTGRSNGNQPQHF. The V call is TRBV29-1, the J call TRBJ1-5; D perhaps matches TRBD1 (6 bases). Per germline, CDR1 SQVTM and CDR2 ANQGSEA. Deletions cut 4 bases from V and 2 bases from J, with 18 bases between. CDR3 length equals 16 residues.

The CDR3 nucleotides are TGTGCCATTTGGCGGGGAAACTACAATGAGCAGTTCTTC. Translation: CAIWRGNYNEQFF. V gene TRBV27 combines with J gene TRBJ2-1; possible D gene TRBD2, 6 bases. Trimming stripped 10 bases from V and 3 bases from J, with 13 bases between. Per the germline V gene, CDR1 is MNHEY and CDR2 is SMNVEV (reference sequence). The length of the CDR3 is 13 residues.

This chain connects TRBV5-5 to TRBJ2-3; maybe TRBD2 (5 bases). Germline V gene sequence: CDR1 SGHKS, CDR2 YYEKEE (reference sequence). The CDR3 has 16 residues. V lost 3 bases and J lost 0, with 14 bases in between. The CDR3 DNA sequence: TGTGCCAGCAGCTCGGTCCGCGGACTTAGCACAGATACGCAGTATTTT. Its translation: CASSSVRGLSTDTQYF. Together with reference TRBV5-5 and TRBJ2-3, the CDR3 gives the full variable domain: DAGVTQSPTHLIKTRGQQVTLRCSPISGHKSVSWYQQVLGQGPQFIFQYYEKEERGRGNFPDRFSARQFPNYSSELNVNALLLGDSALYLCASSSVRGLSTDTQYFGPGTRLTVL.

This rearrangement joins TRBV2 to TRBJ1-6; D might be TRBD1 (6 bases). This CDR3 comprises 14 residues. With 5 bases removed from V and 6 bases from J, the gap between germline ends came to 11 bases. Germline CDR1 is SNHLY and CDR2 is FYNNEI. CDR3 sequence reads: CASSQTGFNSPLHF. The DNA of the CDR3 is TGTGCCAGCAGTCAGACAGGCTTTAATTCACCCCTCCACTTT.

This rearrangement joins TRBV5-4 to TRBJ2-3; TRBD2 matches 7 bases. The CDR3 runs 16 residues. Per germline, CDR1 SGHNT and CDR2 YYREEE (reference sequence). The V segment lost 0 bases and the J segment 3 bases; nucleotides outside the gene matches: 7. The CDR3: CASSLAAGMRTDTQYF. The CDR3 DNA is TGTGCCAGCAGCTTGGCAGCGGGGATGAGAACAGATACGCAGTATTTT.

The chain is built from TRBV7-8 and TRBJ2-2; D call uncertain. This CDR3 spans 13 amino acids. CDR1 is SGHVS, CDR2 FQNEAQ, per germline. The V end was cut by 5 bases, the J end by 5 bases, with 9 bases between. CDR3 DNA: TGTGCCAGCAGCCCCCGCAAGACCGGGGAGCTGTTTTTT. It codes for CASSPRKTGELFF. Filled out from reference TRBV7-8 and TRBJ2-2, the complete variable domain reads GAGVSQSPRYKVAKRGQDVALRCDPISGHVSLFWYQQALGQGPEFLTYFQNEAQLDKSGLPSDRFFAERPEGSVSTLKIQRTQQEDSAVYLCASSPRKTGELFFGEGSRLTVL.

This chain joins TRBV6-1 and TRBJ2-7, with D tentatively TRBD1 or TRBD2 (5 bases each). V was trimmed by 6 bases and J by 6 bases, leaving 18 bases between them. Per the germline V gene, CDR1 is MNHNS and CDR2 is SASEGT. The CDR3 loop spans 14 amino acids. CDR3 in DNA: TGTGCCAGCAGGCCTGAGACGGGGCCGGGCGAGCAGTACTTC. This gives the protein CASRPETGPGEQYF.

V gene TRBV6-5 combines with J gene TRBJ1-2, with 7 bases matching TRBD1. CDR1 and CDR2 from the germline V gene are MNHEY and SVGAGI. Germline trimming cut 6 bases from V and 4 bases from J; bases unmatched to any gene: 5. This CDR3 is 13 amino acids long. In DNA, the CDR3 is TGTGCCAGCAGAAAGACAGGGACCTATGGCTACACCTTC. Translation: CASRKTGTYGYTF.

The gene calls are TRBV7-9 and TRBJ2-5, with 11 bases identical to TRBD1. This CDR3 has 16 amino acids. The V and J ends lost 3 bases and 5 bases, in that order; junction bases with no gene match: 8. Germline V gene data show CDR1 as SEHNR and CDR2 as FQNEAQ (reference sequence). CDR3 region: CASSFDGTGGMETQYF. The CDR3 bases are TGTGCCAGCAGCTTTGACGGGACAGGGGGGATGGAGACCCAGTACTTC.

Notes on this clone: Distinct nucleotide sequences in the sample also encode this CDR3. This chain links TRBV2 with TRBJ1-5, with no clear D. Germline CDR1 is SNHLY and CDR2 is FYNNEI. Trimming cost V 2 bases and J 9 bases, with 11 bases left between them. The CDR3 totals 13 residues. This CDR3 is CASSESNRGPQHF. For the CDR3, the DNA is TGTGCCAGCAGTGAATCTAATCGAGGGCCCCAGCATTTT.

This sequence joins TRBV7-3 and TRBJ2-2, with 9 bases fitting TRBD2. The CDR3 extends over 16 amino acids. Germline V gene lookup returns CDR1 SGHTA and CDR2 FQGTGA. Trimming cost V 1 base and J 5 bases; bases outside gene matches: 5. CDR3 in amino acids: CASSLNVAGATGELFF. For the CDR3, the DNA is TGTGCCAGCAGCTTAAACGTAGCGGGGGCGACCGGGGAGCTGTTTTTT.

This chain uses TRBV5-4 with TRBJ2-7; a possible D gene is TRBD1 (6 bases). CDR1 and CDR2 from the germline V gene are SGHNT and YYREEE (reference sequence). This CDR3 has 15 amino acids. The V end lost 2 bases, the J end lost 3 bases, and 15 bases lay between the germline ends. As DNA, the CDR3 is TGTGCCAGCAGCTTTCTCTCAGGGGAAAACTACGAGCAGTACTTC. Its translation is CASSFLSGENYEQYF.

V gene TRBV4-1 combines with J gene TRBJ2-1; D is ambiguous. The germline CDR1 and CDR2 sequences are MGHRA and YSYEKL. The CDR3 loop spans 15 amino acids. V was pared by 1 base and J by 5 bases, with 12 bases between. The CDR3 spells CASSQGGSRNNEQFF. The CDR3, as DNA: TGCGCCAGCAGCCAAGGGGGTAGCAGAAACAATGAGCAGTTCTTC.

This rearrangement joins TRBV29-1 to TRBJ2-6; TRBD1 matches at 9 bases. The junction had 4 bases not matched to a gene; V was cut back by 7 bases and J by 3 bases. Per germline, CDR1 SQVTM and CDR2 ANQGSEA. The CDR3 covers 14 residues. DNA of the CDR3: TGCAGCGCTACAGGGGGCGGTGGGGCCAACGTCCTGACTTTC. Protein: CSATGGGGANVLTF.

The chain combines TRBV28 with TRBJ2-7; D gene ambiguous. Germline V gene data show CDR1 as MDHEN and CDR2 as SYDVKM. The V end was cut by 5 bases, the J end by 9 bases, with 14 bases between. The CDR3 has 12 amino acids. The CDR3 protein is CASSPFGSGQYF. CDR3 DNA: TGTGCCAGCAGTCCGTTCGGGTCCGGGCAGTACTTC.

The chain is built from TRBV6-1 and TRBJ2-7; TRBD2 agrees at 7 bases. J lost 0 bases, V lost 4 bases, and 6 bases had no gene match. Germline lookup yields CDR1 MNHNS and CDR2 SASEGT. The CDR3 is 15 amino acids. The CDR3, as DNA: TGTGCCAGCAGTGGATCTAGCGGCAGCTCCTACGAGCAGTACTTC. Its translation is CASSGSSGSSYEQYF.